The sequence of this TCR beta chain was determined in a study of lymphopenia after photon versus proton radiotherapy. Germline V gene data show CDR1 as SGHTA and CDR2 as FQGNSA. V was shortened by 7 bases and J by 6 bases, with 16 bases between the two germline ends. The CDR3 length is 14 residues. Study-wide results and limits: Proton therapy kept repertoires fairly stable, unlike photons, which gained effector/memory cells. Post-nadir TCR diversity decline inversely tracked overall survival among those who died.

Notes on this clone: The antigen is unknown.

The data were produced by immunoSEQ multiplex PCR, yet TCRdb's version contains in-frame clones alone and is incomplete. The sample contains 25,000 to 30,000 clones, more than 75% of which appear only once. The sequencing used peripheral blood, collected from a patient treated with photon-based radiotherapy. This chain joins TRBV7-2 and TRBJ2-4, with a possible D match to TRBD2 (5 bases). This TCR came from a woman in her fifties or sixties with cholangiocarcinoma. CDR3 loop: CASIPLGRGNIQYF. The CDR3 DNA reads TGTGCCAGCATCCCCCTGGGGAGAGGAAACATTCAGTACTTC.